This T cell receptor beta chain was obtained from a study of blood T cell repertoires in COVID-19. Study summary: Material from acute and convalescent COVID-19 was sourced from the United States, Italy and Spain. T cells, B-cell-depleted T cells, or PBMCs provided the cDNA or gDNA that served as material.

Per the study methods: Estimation of nucleated cell counts relied on the amplification of reference gene primers. Profiling relied on immunoSEQ multiplex PCR, and the TCRdb table lists in-frame clones only, not all of them. The V and J calls and clone size come from that table; D and trimming were worked out from the DNA. The sample lists about 220,000 clones; 84% were seen once. Material: peripheral blood. The clonotype originates from a man aged 25-45 years with active or convalescent COVID-19.

Written as DNA, the CDR3 is TGTGCCAGCAGTCCCCACCCCGACAGGGTGGATTATCTGTTTTTT. Protein product: CASSPHPDRVDYLFF. This chain connects TRBV28 to TRBJ1-4; TRBD1 agrees at 7 bases. The CDR3 totals 15 residues. V lost 5 bases and J lost 14; bases outside the gene matches: 17. Germline V gene sequence: CDR1 MDHEN, CDR2 SYDVKM.